Presented here are 30 T cell receptor beta chains from one specimen sequenced in a study of blood T cell repertoires in COVID-19. Some clones are missing from TCRdb's copy, which holds only in-frame ones; the method was immunoSEQ multiplex PCR. The sample shows about 29,000 clones, more than 60% of them seen only once. Sequences were obtained from peripheral blood. The source of these receptors is a woman in her sixties or seventies with active or convalescent COVID-19.

The V call is TRBV6-5, the J call TRBJ2-1; 8 bases fit TRBD2. Germline-derived CDR1 and CDR2 are MNHEY and SVGAGI. The junction had 6 bases not matched to a gene; V was cut back by 6 bases and J by 5 bases. CDR3 size: 14 residues. The CDR3 nucleotides are TGTGCCAGCAGCGGAAGACTAGCGAACAATGAGCAGTTCTTC. Its protein is CASSGRLANNEQFF.

This chain connects TRBV4-3 to TRBJ2-7, with 10 bases lining up with TRBD1. The CDR3 runs to 13 residues. V was clipped by 11 bases and J by 2 bases; unmatched bases: 6. CDR1 and CDR2 (germline): LGHNA, YSLEER. For the CDR3, the DNA is TGCGCCGGTTGGGACAGGGGAACCTACGAGCAGTACTTC. This sequence encodes CAGWDRGTYEQYF.

The chain joins TRBV27 to TRBJ2-7, with 7 bases fitting TRBD1. Trimming took 5 bases from V and 5 from J; bases not matched to a gene: 3. This CDR3 is 12 amino acids long. Germline V gene sequence: CDR1 MNHEY, CDR2 SMNVEV (reference sequence). As DNA, the CDR3 is TGTGCCAGCAGTAGACAGGGCGACGAGCAGTACTTC. Its translation is CASSRQGDEQYF.

This clone was found once. The gene calls are TRBV5-1 and TRBJ2-5; no clear D gene. The CDR3 has 13 amino acids. Trimming stripped 3 bases from V and 0 bases from J, with 6 bases between. Per germline, CDR1 SGHRS and CDR2 YFSETQ. The CDR3 DNA is TGCGCCAGCAGCTCCTCGTACCAAGAGACCCAGTACTTC. Translation gives CASSSSYQETQYF.

CDR3: CASSLAGNNYGYTF. For the CDR3, the DNA is TGCGCCAGCAGCTTGGCAGGGAATAACTATGGCTACACCTTC. The chain links TRBV5-1 to TRBJ1-2, with a weak D call TRBD1 (5 bases). Germline CDR1 reads SGHRS; CDR2 reads YFSETQ. V lost 0 bases to trimming and J lost 1 base, with 7 bases between them. The length of the CDR3 is 14 residues.

CDR3 DNA: TGTGCCAGCAGCCTTCCCAGCTATGGCTACACCTTC. This gives the protein CASSLPSYGYTF. The chain joins TRBV3-1 (or the pseudogene TRBV3-2) to TRBJ1-2; D not certain. The CDR3 is 12 residues long. V was shortened by 4 bases and J by 4 bases, with 7 bases between the two germline ends. Germline V gives CDR1 LGHDT, CDR2 YNNKEL (reference sequence).

This sequence joins TRBV6-5 and TRBJ2-1, with 9 positions matching TRBD2. CDR1 MNHEY and CDR2 SVGAGI come from the germline V gene. CDR3 length: 15 amino acids. Trimming cost V 6 bases and J 0 bases; bases outside gene matches: 3. This chain's CDR3 is CASRILAGSYNEQFF. The CDR3 DNA reads TGTGCCAGCAGGATACTAGCGGGCTCCTACAATGAGCAGTTCTTC.

The chain couples TRBV7-2 to TRBJ2-3; 9 nucleotides match TRBD2. Germline V CDR1 and CDR2: SGHTA, FQGNSA. V lost 5 bases and J lost 4; bases outside the gene matches: 7. This CDR3 region has 15 residues. Here the CDR3 reads CASSTRTSGPDTQYF. In DNA, the CDR3 is TGTGCCAGCAGCACCCGAACTAGCGGGCCAGATACGCAGTATTTT.

J is TRBJ1-2 and V is TRBV5-5; 10 bases are a match to TRBD1. In germline, CDR1 is SGHKS, CDR2 YYEKEE (reference sequence). The CDR3 contains 15 residues. The V segment lost 1 base and the J segment 4 bases; nucleotides outside the gene matches: 4. CDR3 protein: CASSLLTGGGYGYTF. The CDR3 DNA reads TGTGCCAGCAGCTTGCTGACAGGGGGCGGCTATGGCTACACCTTC.

The chain links TRBV7-6 to TRBJ1-2; D is perhaps TRBD1 (6 bases). The V end was cut by 8 bases, the J end by 4 bases, with 20 bases between. The CDR3 spans 15 residues. Germline V gene data show CDR1 as SGHVS and CDR2 as FNYEAQ. For the CDR3, the DNA is TGTGCCAGCTCCGAGGGGGACCTTGGGGGCTATGGCTACACCTTC. Translation gives CASSEGDLGGYGYTF.

V usage is TRBV7-2 and J usage is TRBJ2-7, with TRBD2 matching 11 bases. Germline-derived CDR1 and CDR2 are SGHTA and FQGNSA. The CDR3 is 14 residues long. With 4 bases clipped from V and 3 bases from J, the junction kept 2 bases outside the gene matches. DNA for the CDR3: TGTGCCAGCAGCTCGACTAGCGGGAACTACGAGCAGTACTTC. This codes for CASSSTSGNYEQYF.

V is TRBV11-3 and J is TRBJ2-3; D is possibly TRBD2 (7 bases). CDR3 size: 14 residues. Per germline, CDR1 SGHNT and CDR2 YENEEA. With 2 bases removed from V and 4 bases from J, the gap between germline ends came to 10 bases. CDR3 sequence: CASSLRGAADTQYF. DNA of the CDR3: TGTGCCAGCAGCTTACGGGGGGCGGCAGATACGCAGTATTTT.

The V and J genes are TRBV7-9 and TRBJ1-2; 9 bases agree with TRBD1. Per germline, CDR1 SEHNR and CDR2 FQNEAQ (reference sequence). The CDR3 sequence is 18 residues long. V dropped 0 bases and J dropped 5; count of bases not matched to a gene: 13. CDR3 sequence: CASSLAGQGAQTIYGYTF. CDR3 DNA: TGTGCCAGCAGCTTAGCGGGACAGGGCGCCCAGACGATATATGGCTACACCTTC.

This clone was seen a handful of times. V is TRBV28 and J is TRBJ1-3, with 12 bases that match TRBD1. The length of the CDR3 is 17 residues. Looked up from germline, CDR1 is MDHEN and CDR2 is SYDVKM. V trimming: 5 bases; J trimming: 3 bases; junction bases outside the gene matches: 8. The CDR3 loop reads CASSAGTGGDRGNTIYF. For the CDR3, the DNA is TGTGCCAGCAGTGCCGGGACAGGGGGCGATCGTGGAAACACCATATATTTT.

V and J are TRBV6-2 or TRBV6-3 and TRBJ2-1; TRBD1 might be the D (5 bases). The CDR3 loop spans 11 amino acids. Trimming removed 5 bases at V and 10 bases at J, with 9 bases between. Germline CDR1 and CDR2: MNHEY and SVGEGT. The CDR3 loop reads CASSSDREQFF. The CDR3 DNA sequence: TGTGCCAGCAGTAGTGACAGAGAGCAGTTCTTC.

The chain uses TRBV19 and TRBJ2-6; the match to TRBD1 covers 9 bases. The CDR3 length is 17 residues. Germline V lookup: CDR1 LNHDA, CDR2 SQIVND (reference sequence). V was clipped by 6 bases and J by 4 bases; unmatched bases: 10. The CDR3 region has the DNA TGTGCCAGTAGCACCGGGACAGGGACAAGAGGGGCCAACGTCCTGACTTTC. This gives the protein CASSTGTGTRGANVLTF.

The V call is TRBV4-3, the J call TRBJ1-5; D may be TRBD1 (6 bases). CDR3 length: 14 amino acids. Trimming stripped 2 bases from V and 6 bases from J, with 11 bases between. CDR1 and CDR2 (germline): LGHNA, YSLEER. The CDR3 region has the DNA TGCGCCAGCAGCCAAACGGCAGGGGCTCAGCCCCAGCATTTT. Translation: CASSQTAGAQPQHF.

The chain links TRBV27 to TRBJ2-7, with D maybe TRBD2 (5 bases). The CDR3 loop spans 14 amino acids. V was cut by 1 base and J by 4 bases, with 11 bases left in between. The V gene's germline CDR1 is MNHEY and CDR2 SMNVEV (reference sequence). The CDR3 protein is CASSLFSGLYEQYF. The DNA for the CDR3 is TGTGCCAGCAGTTTATTTTCCGGACTTTACGAGCAGTACTTC.

This chain links TRBV9 with TRBJ2-4, with a tentative D call TRBD2 (5 bases). The CDR3 spans 18 residues. Trimming removed 4 bases from V and 0 bases from J, with 20 bases in between. From germline, CDR1 is SGDLS and CDR2 YYNGEE. CDR3 sequence reads: CASSPLGQPSLAKNIQYF. The CDR3 DNA sequence: TGTGCCAGCAGCCCCCTCGGGCAGCCTAGCCTAGCCAAAAACATTCAGTACTTC.

The chain has TRBV5-1 and TRBJ2-2; 8 bases line up with TRBD2. Losses at the gene ends were 3 bases for V and 6 bases for J; bases not matched to a gene: 7. CDR1 is SGHRS, CDR2 YFSETQ, per germline. This CDR3 is built from 15 residues. CDR3 coding DNA: TGCGCCAGCAGCTGGAGCGGGAGAGGGGCCGGGGAGCTGTTTTTT. Its translation: CASSWSGRGAGELFF.

CDR3: CASSRERGTQYF. The CDR3 bases are TGTGCCAGTAGCCGTGAGCGGGGTACGCAGTATTTT. The gene calls are TRBV19 and TRBJ2-3, with 7 bases fitting TRBD2. Germline V gives CDR1 LNHDA, CDR2 SQIVND (reference sequence). CDR3 length: 12 residues. Trimming removed 6 bases from V and 8 bases from J; junction bases left unmatched: 5.

The CDR3 is CASSLKAGGYTDTQYF. DNA of the CDR3: TGTGCCAGCAGCTTAAAAGCGGGGGGATACACAGATACGCAGTATTTT. The chain links TRBV7-2 to TRBJ2-3; TRBD2 agrees at 9 bases. Trimming took 2 bases from V and 2 from J; bases not matched to a gene: 5. CDR3 size: 16 residues. Germline CDR1 and CDR2: SGHTA and FQGNSA.

The V call is TRBV30, the J call TRBJ2-2, with D possibly TRBD2 on 5 matching bases. The CDR3 has 14 residues. Germline CDR1 and CDR2: GTSNPN and SVGIG (reference sequence). V lost 4 bases, J lost 4 bases, and 13 bases lay in between. This CDR3 is CAWKEARSTGELFF. Here the CDR3 DNA reads TGTGCCTGGAAGGAGGCGAGGAGCACCGGGGAGCTGTTTTTT.

The genes are TRBV27 and TRBJ1-1, with no clear D. CDR1 and CDR2 from the germline V gene are MNHEY and SMNVEV (reference sequence). CDR3 length equals 18 residues. Trimming took off 4 bases at V and 1 base at J, with 22 bases between the two ends. The CDR3 DNA reads TGTGCCAGCAGTTCCTTGTTGGGTCTTCGGGTTAAGAACACTGAAGCTTTCTTT. Translation: CASSSLLGLRVKNTEAFF.

This clone qualifies as medium-sized. This chain uses TRBV6-2 or TRBV6-3 with TRBJ2-7; 10 bases agree with TRBD1. Germline values: CDR1 MNHEY, CDR2 SVGEGT. The CDR3 runs to 15 residues. V lost 5 bases to trimming and J lost 2 bases; unmatched junction nucleotides: 6. CDR3 sequence: CASSTPGTGAYEQYF. CDR3 DNA sequence: TGTGCCAGCAGTACACCCGGGACAGGGGCCTACGAGCAGTACTTC.

This chain links TRBV30 with TRBJ2-5; a weak D match, TRBD2 (6 bases). The germline CDR1 and CDR2 sequences are GTSNPN and SVGIG (reference sequence). CDR3 length equals 15 residues. V shed 4 bases and J shed 5 bases, with 20 bases lying between them. CDR3 residues: CAWIFFGVGGETQYF. The CDR3 nucleotides are TGTGCCTGGATCTTCTTTGGAGTCGGAGGGGAGACCCAGTACTTC.

The chain combines TRBV7-2 with TRBJ2-3; TRBD2 matches 12 bases. The trim removed 4 bases at V and 4 bases at J, leaving 9 bases unmatched. The CDR3 spans 17 residues. Germline V CDR1 and CDR2: SGHTA, FQGNSA. CDR3 sequence reads: CASSSSGGASAPDTQYF. CDR3 bases: TGTGCCAGCAGCTCTAGCGGGGGGGCTTCAGCACCAGATACGCAGTATTTT.

The rearrangement links TRBV30 to TRBJ1-1, with D perhaps matching TRBD1 (5 bases). Deletions cut 0 bases from V and 4 bases from J, with 15 bases between. The CDR3 covers 15 residues. Germline V gives CDR1 GTSNPN, CDR2 SVGIG (reference sequence). CDR3 nucleotide sequence: TGTGCCTGGAGTGTAGGTTGGAGGGGCGGCACTGAAGCTTTCTTT. Translating it yields CAWSVGWRGGTEAFF.

This clone was detected only a few times. The chain has TRBV18 and TRBJ1-6; TRBD1 aligns across 7 bases. This CDR3 comprises 15 residues. CDR1 is KGHSH and CDR2 is LQKENI in the germline V gene. The junction had 5 bases not matched to a gene; V was cut back by 2 bases and J by 7 bases. The CDR3 bases are TGTGCCAGCTCACCATCAGGGGGACCAAATTCACCCCTCCACTTT. As protein: CASSPSGGPNSPLHF.

The rearrangement uses TRBV6-5 and TRBJ1-1; D is perhaps TRBD1 (5 bases). The ends were cut back, 2 bases at V and 5 bases at J, with 18 bases in the middle. The CDR3 consists of 16 residues. Germline CDR1 reads MNHEY; CDR2 reads SVGAGI. The CDR3 DNA is TGTGCCAGCAGTTACCCCAGGTTCGGGCAGGGAACTGAAGCTTTCTTT. Translation gives CASSYPRFGQGTEAFF.